Presented here are 26 T cell receptor beta chains from one specimen sequenced in a study of OX40 agonist ivuxolimab in advanced cancers. This table comes from immunoSEQ multiplex PCR, and its TCRdb copy is limited to in-frame clones, with some not included. The table shows nearly 110,000 clones, with approximately 90% occurring only once. The specimen comprised CD4+ or CD8+ T cells sorted from blood, sampled in a trial of the OX40 agonist ivuxolimab. These receptors all come from an adult with an advanced solid tumor such as melanoma, head and neck, liver or kidney cancer.

V gene TRBV5-1 combines with J gene TRBJ2-5, with TRBD1 matching 7 bases. Germline V lookup: CDR1 SGHRS, CDR2 YFSETQ. V was clipped by 1 base and J by 3 bases; unmatched bases: 3. The CDR3 runs 14 residues. The CDR3 reads CASSLTGTEETQYF. In DNA form, the CDR3 reads TGCGCCAGCAGCTTGACCGGGACAGAAGAGACCCAGTACTTC.

This clone was found many times. The same CDR3 can be traced to other DNA sequences in this sample. V gene TRBV7-9 combines with J gene TRBJ1-5, with D unresolved. This CDR3 region has 15 residues. CDR1 is SEHNR and CDR2 is FQNEAQ in the germline V gene (reference sequence). Trimming pared 0 bases from V and 0 bases from J, leaving 6 bases between. The CDR3 coding sequence is TGTGCCAGCAGCTTAGCAGGCTCTAGCAATCAGCCCCAGCATTTT. Translating gives CASSLAGSSNQPQHF.

In its sample, this clone was seen once. V and J are TRBV28 and TRBJ1-1, with D perhaps TRBD1 (5 bases). Trimming took off 3 bases at V and 7 bases at J, with 24 bases between the two ends. Per the germline V gene, CDR1 is MDHEN and CDR2 is SYDVKM. The CDR3 length is 17 residues. The CDR3 region is CASSFQGQTKLGDEAFF. The CDR3 region has the DNA TGTGCCAGCAGTTTTCAGGGTCAGACTAAGTTGGGTGATGAAGCTTTCTTT.

The V call is TRBV2, the J call TRBJ1-2; 8 nucleotides line up with TRBD1. Per germline, CDR1 SNHLY and CDR2 FYNNEI. Germline trimming cut 6 bases from V and 0 bases from J; bases unmatched to any gene: 9. This CDR3 spans 16 amino acids. The CDR3 nucleotides are TGTGCCAGCAGAGGGATGGACAGGGTGGCTAACTATGGCTACACCTTC. Its translation is CASRGMDRVANYGYTF.

V usage is TRBV5-6 and J usage is TRBJ1-3; D is unresolved. The CDR3 length is 17 residues. V was clipped by 1 base and J by 3 bases, with 17 bases between them. Looked up from germline, CDR1 is SGHDT and CDR2 is YYEEEE. CDR3 loop: CASSLRGIGRNGNTIYF. CDR3 DNA: TGTGCCAGCAGCTTGCGCGGTATAGGGAGGAATGGAAACACCATATATTTT.

CDR3 sequence: CASSLGGKNTGELFF. CDR3 DNA: TGTGCCAGCAGCTTGGGTGGAAAGAACACCGGGGAGCTGTTTTTT. J is TRBJ2-2 and V is TRBV5-6, with no clear D. V dropped 0 bases and J dropped 1 base, with 7 bases sitting between them. Germline CDR1 reads SGHDT; CDR2 reads YYEEEE. The CDR3 totals 15 residues.

The table lists this clone with a few counts. This sequence joins TRBV19 and TRBJ2-5; no firm D call. The germline V gene encodes CDR1 LNHDA and CDR2 SQIVND (reference sequence). The CDR3 is 14 amino acids. The V and J ends lost 0 bases and 4 bases respectively, with 9 bases between them. CDR3: CASSIDFGLETQYF. The CDR3 DNA is TGTGCCAGTAGTATAGATTTTGGGTTAGAGACCCAGTACTTC.

The V gene is TRBV7-2, the J gene TRBJ2-4, with 7 bases lining up with TRBD1. The CDR3 is 18 residues long. The germline gives CDR1 SGHTA, CDR2 FQGNSA. The trim removed 5 bases at V and 6 bases at J, leaving 19 bases unmatched. In DNA, the CDR3 is TGTGCCAGCAGCGCGTCTCCGGGACAGCTCTCTGCTAGAAACATTCAGTACTTC. Translated, it gives CASSASPGQLSARNIQYF.

This sequence joins TRBV28 and TRBJ2-7; tentatively, D is TRBD1 or TRBD2 (6 bases each). Germline CDR1 reads MDHEN; CDR2 reads SYDVKM. Trimming left V 7 bases short and J 1 base short, with 17 bases between. The CDR3 has 15 residues. This CDR3 is CASTFEGGPSYEQYF. CDR3 nucleotides: TGTGCCAGCACCTTCGAGGGGGGCCCTTCCTACGAGCAGTACTTC.

The chain uses TRBV7-9 and TRBJ1-5, with D unresolved. The CDR3 length is 14 residues. V lost 0 bases, J lost 1 base, and 4 bases lay in between. Germline V gene data show CDR1 as SEHNR and CDR2 as FQNEAQ (reference sequence). The CDR3 reads CASSLATSNQPQHF. The CDR3 region has the DNA TGTGCCAGCAGCTTAGCTACGAGCAATCAGCCCCAGCATTTT.

In DNA form, the CDR3 reads TGTGCCAGCAGCCTCAGGGAGGGTACGCAGTATTTT. Residues: CASSLREGTQYF. The rearrangement uses TRBV7-2 and TRBJ2-3; 7 bases fit TRBD2. Trimming cost V 5 bases and J 8 bases; bases outside gene matches: 4. This CDR3 region has 12 residues. The germline V gene has CDR1 SGHTA and CDR2 FQGNSA.

This chain joins TRBV14 and TRBJ2-5; maybe TRBD1 (5 bases). Trimming removed 0 bases from V and 5 bases from J, with 10 bases in between. Germline V gives CDR1 SGHDN, CDR2 FVKESK. This CDR3 spans 14 amino acids. For the CDR3, the DNA is TGTGCCAGCAGCCAAGACAGGGCTCGGGAGACCCAGTACTTC. This codes for CASSQDRARETQYF.

The V gene is TRBV5-4, the J gene TRBJ2-7, with 7 bases aligning to TRBD1. V lost 0 bases to trimming and J lost 2 bases; unmatched junction nucleotides: 5. CDR1 is SGHNT, CDR2 YYREEE, per germline (reference sequence). The CDR3 runs 15 residues. The CDR3 DNA follows: TGTGCCAGCAGCTTGGACCAGGGGGTGACCTACGAGCAGTACTTC. Amino acid sequence: CASSLDQGVTYEQYF.

This rearrangement joins TRBV4-3 to TRBJ2-7; D not certain. Per the germline V gene, CDR1 is LGHNA and CDR2 is YSLEER. The V end was cut by 0 bases, the J end by 6 bases, with 6 bases between. The CDR3 sequence is 12 residues long. The CDR3 coding sequence is TGCGCCAGCAGCCAAGATCGAACCGAGCAGTACTTC. This codes for CASSQDRTEQYF.

V gene TRBV11-2 combines with J gene TRBJ1-2, with TRBD1 as a possible D gene (6 bases). CDR1 and CDR2 (germline): SGHAT, FQNNGV. Trimming stripped 2 bases from V and 8 bases from J, with 9 bases between. The CDR3 has 12 residues. This CDR3 is CASSLSRGGYTF. The CDR3 DNA is TGTGCCAGCAGCTTATCCAGGGGAGGCTACACCTTC.

The V and J genes are TRBV20-1 and TRBJ1-1; a possible D gene is TRBD1 (5 bases). CDR1 DFQATT and CDR2 SNEGSKA come from the germline V gene (reference sequence). This CDR3 is 11 amino acids long. Trimming removed 6 bases from V and 5 bases from J, with 10 bases in between. The CDR3 coding sequence is TGCAGTGCCCTGGGGGGGACTGAAGCTTTCTTT. Translating it yields CSALGGTEAFF.

With regard to this clone: This sample also contains other DNA sequences that code for the same CDR3. This chain links TRBV28 with TRBJ1-5, with D hard to call. The CDR3 runs 13 residues. V shed 6 bases and J shed 0 bases, with 6 bases lying between them. Germline V gives CDR1 MDHEN, CDR2 SYDVKM. The CDR3 DNA sequence: TGTGCCAGCAGAGATTATAGCAATCAGCCCCAGCATTTT. As protein: CASRDYSNQPQHF.

The chain employs TRBV13 and TRBJ1-3; D is undetermined. In germline, CDR1 is PRHDT, CDR2 FYEKMQ (reference sequence). CDR3 length: 15 residues. Trimming took off 5 bases at V and 0 bases at J, with 11 bases between the two ends. CDR3 bases: TGTGCCAGCAGCAGAGGAGGGCCCTCTGGAAACACCATATATTTT. Its translation: CASSRGGPSGNTIYF.

The V and J genes are TRBV28 and TRBJ1-1; no reliable D call. Deletions cut 0 bases from V and 6 bases from J, with 5 bases between. Germline CDR1 MDHEN, CDR2 SYDVKM. The CDR3 extends over 12 amino acids. The CDR3 loop reads CASSLWGAEAFF. The CDR3 DNA sequence: TGTGCCAGCAGTTTATGGGGCGCTGAAGCTTTCTTT.

The chain employs TRBV19 and TRBJ2-3, with 15 bases that match TRBD2. The V and J ends lost 4 bases and 2 bases, in that order; junction bases with no gene match: 7. The CDR3 has 18 residues. In germline, CDR1 is LNHDA, CDR2 SQIVND (reference sequence). The CDR3 DNA sequence: TGTGCCAGTAGTACAGGACTAGCGGGAGGGCCTGTCACAGATACGCAGTATTTT. Protein product: CASSTGLAGGPVTDTQYF.

This chain links TRBV9 with TRBJ1-5, with D perhaps matching TRBD1 (6 bases). The CDR3 is 14 residues long. V was pared by 0 bases and J by 7 bases, with 11 bases between. CDR1 and CDR2 from the germline V gene are SGDLS and YYNGEE. The CDR3 DNA reads as TGTGCCAGCAGCGTAGAACCAGGGGACCAGCCCCAGCATTTT. This encodes CASSVEPGDQPQHF.

The chain links TRBV7-8 to TRBJ2-3, with 11 bases aligning to TRBD2. The germline V gene encodes CDR1 SGHVS and CDR2 FQNEAQ. V was clipped by 5 bases and J by 7 bases; unmatched bases: 11. The CDR3 extends over 16 amino acids. CDR3 nucleotide sequence: TGTGCCAGCAGCCCGCGACTAGCGGGACTTAGAAATACGCAGTATTTT. Translation: CASSPRLAGLRNTQYF.

The chain employs TRBV19 and TRBJ2-3; D unclear. Trimming removed 3 bases at V and 5 bases at J, with 6 bases between. The V gene's germline CDR1 is LNHDA and CDR2 SQIVND (reference sequence). This CDR3 region has 12 residues. As DNA, the CDR3 is TGTGCCAGTAGTATGTTTGGAGATACGCAGTATTTT. Protein sequence: CASSMFGDTQYF.

In its sample, this clone was seen once. The chain has TRBV6-5 and TRBJ2-7; unclear D gene. CDR3 length equals 13 residues. Germline assignment: CDR1 MNHEY and CDR2 SVGAGI. V was trimmed by 0 bases and J by 4 bases, leaving 7 bases between them. The CDR3 loop reads CASSYSKAYEQYF. In DNA form, the CDR3 reads TGTGCCAGCAGTTACTCTAAGGCATACGAGCAGTACTTC.

This clone was found once. The chain carries TRBV7-2 and TRBJ2-1; 9 nucleotides match TRBD1. The CDR3 is 16 amino acids. Looked up from germline, CDR1 is SGHTA and CDR2 is FQGNSA. The V segment lost 4 bases and the J segment 3 bases; nucleotides outside the gene matches: 7. As DNA, the CDR3 is TGTGCCAGCAGCTCAGTCGGGACAGGGTACTACAATGAGCAGTTCTTC. Amino acid sequence: CASSSVGTGYYNEQFF.

V usage is TRBV28 and J usage is TRBJ1-6; a weak D match, TRBD1 (5 bases). With 8 bases removed from V and 4 bases from J, the gap between germline ends came to 21 bases. This CDR3 region has 17 residues. The germline V gene has CDR1 MDHEN and CDR2 SYDVKM. DNA of the CDR3: TGTGCCAGCCGCACAAGATTCGGGGGGGATTATAATTCACCCCTCCACTTT. This sequence encodes CASRTRFGGDYNSPLHF. Full variable domain (missing parts from reference TRBV28 and TRBJ1-6): DVKVTQSSRYLVKRTGEKVFLECVQDMDHENMFWYRQDPGLGLRLIYFSYDVKMKEKGDIPEGYSVSREKKERFSLILESASTNQTSMYLCASRTRFGGDYNSPLHFGNGTRLTVT.